What follows are 14 T cell receptor beta chains derived from one specimen sequenced in a study of technical replicates of blood from several donors. Assay: immunoSEQ multiplex PCR; the TCRdb copy retains only in-frame clones and omits some. The sample includes under 110,000 clones, over 90% of them seen just once. Material: T cells isolated from PBMCs. Receptors originate from a human donor in good health.

The chain recombines TRBV4-1 with TRBJ1-5; D call uncertain. This CDR3 spans 13 amino acids. Looked up from germline, CDR1 is MGHRA and CDR2 is YSYEKL. Deletions cut 1 base from V and 9 bases from J, with 10 bases between. The CDR3 DNA is TGCGCCAGCAGCCAAGGTGTGAGCGGGCCCCAGCATTTT. It specifies CASSQGVSGPQHF.

This clone has just a few counts. The J gene is TRBJ1-2, the V gene TRBV7-2; D is unclear. Trimming removed 1 base from V and 2 bases from J, with 8 bases in between. The germline V gene encodes CDR1 SGHTA and CDR2 FQGNSA. The CDR3 spans 14 residues. CDR3 nucleotide sequence: TGTGCCAGCAGCTTAGGGAGGGAAAACTATGGCTACACCTTC. Protein: CASSLGRENYGYTF. Together with reference TRBV7-2 and TRBJ1-2, the CDR3 gives the full variable domain: GAGVSQSPSNKVTEKGKDVELRCDPISGHTALYWYRQSLGQGLEFLIYFQGNSAPDKSGLPSDRFSAERTGGSVSTLTIQRTQQEDSAVYLCASSLGRENYGYTFGSGTRLTVV.

The V call is TRBV5-5, the J call TRBJ2-1, with D possibly being TRBD2 (6 bases). CDR1 SGHKS and CDR2 YYEKEE come from the germline V gene (reference sequence). CDR3 length: 14 residues. The V and J ends lost 1 base and 12 bases respectively, with 17 bases between them. This CDR3 is CASSLTEGTGMQFF. DNA of the CDR3: TGTGCCAGCAGCTTGACGGAGGGGACGGGGATGCAGTTCTTC.

J is TRBJ2-5 and V is TRBV27, with TRBD2 matching over 8 bases. Germline CDR1 MNHEY, CDR2 SMNVEV (reference sequence). With V trimmed by 8 bases and J by 5 bases, 7 bases remained unmatched. The CDR3 runs to 13 residues. The CDR3 DNA follows: TGTGCCAGCGCCCGGGGGGGCCGGGAGACCCAGTACTTC. Its protein is CASARGGRETQYF.

This chain connects TRBV19 to TRBJ2-3; maybe TRBD2 (7 bases). The germline V gene encodes CDR1 LNHDA and CDR2 SQIVND (reference sequence). The CDR3 runs to 16 residues. Trimming took 5 bases from V and 4 from J, leaving 19 bases between them. The CDR3 here is CASSPFVGGRSDTQYF. The CDR3 nucleotides read TGTGCCAGTAGTCCCTTTGTGGGGGGGCGCTCAGATACGCAGTATTTT.

The gene calls are TRBV19 and TRBJ2-5; D gene unclear. Germline lookup yields CDR1 LNHDA and CDR2 SQIVND (reference sequence). CDR3 size: 15 residues. V dropped 3 bases and J dropped 1 base, with 12 bases sitting between them. DNA of the CDR3: TGTGCCAGTAGTATTATCCCAGCTAGCCAAGAGACCCAGTACTTC. Its translation: CASSIIPASQETQYF.

This clone has only one observation. The J gene is TRBJ2-3, the V gene TRBV9, with 8 bases lining up with TRBD1. CDR1 and CDR2 from the germline V gene are SGDLS and YYNGEE. The V and J ends lost 1 base and 2 bases, in that order; junction bases with no gene match: 3. The CDR3 loop spans 15 amino acids. CDR3 residues: CASSVRQGSTDTQYF. As DNA, the CDR3 is TGTGCCAGCAGCGTAAGACAGGGGTCCACAGATACGCAGTATTTT.

The rearrangement links TRBV4-2 to TRBJ2-2; D possibly corresponds to TRBD2 (6 bases). Germline values: CDR1 LGHNA, CDR2 YNFKEQ. This CDR3 has 16 amino acids. Trimming left V 7 bases short and J 5 bases short, with 20 bases between. In nucleotides, the CDR3 is TGTGCCAGCATGCCGGCTAGCTGGGAGGAGACCGGGGAGCTGTTTTTT. It is translated as CASMPASWEETGELFF.

This chain links TRBV5-1 with TRBJ2-7; 9 nucleotides line up with TRBD2. The J segment lost 2 bases and the V segment lost 0 bases, leaving 3 bases of the junction unmatched. From germline, CDR1 is SGHRS and CDR2 YFSETQ. The CDR3 is made up of 15 amino acids. CDR3: CASSLGRGGAYEQYF. CDR3 DNA: TGCGCCAGCAGCTTGGGACGCGGGGGGGCCTACGAGCAGTACTTC.

The J gene is TRBJ2-5, the V gene TRBV23-1; 12 bases line up with TRBD1. TRBV23-1 is reported as an ORF; its role is uncertain. J lost 5 bases, V lost 4 bases, and 5 bases had no gene match. This CDR3 has 15 residues. CDR3 sequence (DNA): TGCGCCAGCAGTCTCGGGACAGGGGGCCTCGAGACCCAGTACTTC. Encoded protein: CASSLGTGGLETQYF.

The J gene is TRBJ2-7, the V gene TRBV6-5; 9 nucleotides align to TRBD1. CDR1 is MNHEY, CDR2 SVGAGI, per germline. V lost 6 bases, J lost 5 bases, and 8 bases stayed unmatched. The CDR3 sequence is 14 residues long. The CDR3 DNA follows: TGTGCCAGCAGGGGGGACAGGGCTTGGGACGAGCAGTACTTC. It encodes CASRGDRAWDEQYF.

CDR3 loop: CASSRSYEQYF. The CDR3 DNA sequence: TGTGCCAGCAGCCGCTCCTACGAGCAGTACTTC. The rearrangement uses TRBV5-6 and TRBJ2-7; D ambiguous. Germline values: CDR1 SGHDT, CDR2 YYEEEE. The V and J ends lost 4 bases and 0 bases respectively, with 2 bases between them. The CDR3 loop spans 11 amino acids. The full variable domain, completed using reference TRBV5-6 and TRBJ2-7, is DAGVTQSPTHLIKTRGQQVTLRCSPKSGHDTVSWYQQALGQGPQFIFQYYEEEERQRGNFPDRFSGHQFPNYSSELNVNALLLGDSALYLCASSRSYEQYFGPGTRLTVT.

V usage is TRBV6-5 and J usage is TRBJ2-1; 8 positions match TRBD2. In germline, CDR1 is MNHEY, CDR2 SVGAGI. Trimming at V came to 0 bases and at J to 7 bases, leaving 2 bases not matched to a gene. This CDR3 is 14 amino acids long. CDR3 amino acids: CASSYSGGVNEQFF. CDR3 DNA sequence: TGTGCCAGCAGTTACTCCGGGGGGGTTAATGAGCAGTTCTTC.

V is TRBV2 and J is TRBJ2-7; 8 nucleotides line up with TRBD1. Losses at the gene ends were 7 bases for V and 6 bases for J; bases not matched to a gene: 14. The germline gives CDR1 SNHLY, CDR2 FYNNEI. CDR3 length: 15 amino acids. CDR3: CASMQRLDRESEQYF. CDR3 sequence (DNA): TGTGCCAGCATGCAAAGATTGGACAGGGAGTCCGAGCAGTACTTC.